These T cell receptor beta chains were read from a single sample in a study of coeliac disease. Sequencing used immunoSEQ multiplex PCR; TCRdb keeps in-frame clones, though not all of them. The sample contains 6,000 to 8,500 clones, about 63% of which appear only once. Sequencing input: lamina propria lymphocytes from the gut. The receptors originated from a woman aged 18-35 years with active celiac disease. Both conserved end residues are part of each CDR3. D genes are given only for firm matches. A row's size may be missing; if present it is once, few, many or a size class.

TRBD1 TRBJ1-2 . TRBV29-1 CSVFSSHYRQGAYGYTF TGCAGCGTTTTTTCCTCTCATTACCGACAGGGGGCCTATGGCTACACCTTC
. TRBJ1-1 few TRBV7-8 CASSPFPGALNTEAFF TGTGCCAGCAGCCCGTTCCCTGGGGCCCTGAACACTGAAGCTTTCTTT
TRBD2 TRBJ2-3 . TRBV28 CASSWTSGDSTDTQYF TGTGCCAGCAGTTGGACTAGCGGGGACAGCACAGATACGCAGTATTTT
. TRBJ1-3 . TRBV5-1 CASQTGNTIYF TGCGCCAGCCAGACAGGAAACACCATATATTTT
. TRBJ2-1 . TRBV5-5 CASSLTSYNEQFF TGTGCCAGCAGCTTAACCAGCTACAATGAGCAGTTCTTC
. TRBJ2-7 few TRBV6-5 CASSFRRQGRGEQYF TGTGCCAGCAGCTTCCGTAGACAGGGCCGGGGGGAGCAGTACTTC
TRBD1 TRBJ2-5 . TRBV2 CASRRTGGVETQYF TGTGCCAGCAGACGGACAGGGGGCGTAGAGACCCAGTACTTC
TRBD2 TRBJ2-5 . TRBV5-6 CASSGLAGAQETQYF TGTGCCAGCAGTGGACTAGCGGGAGCCCAAGAGACCCAGTACTTC
. TRBJ2-7 . TRBV28 CASRHTQYEQYF TGTGCCAGCAGACACACACAGTACGAGCAGTACTTC
. TRBJ1-1 . TRBV10-3 CAISDTEEVTEAFF TGTGCCATCAGTGATACGGAAGAGGTCACTGAAGCTTTCTTT
TRBD2 TRBJ2-1 . TRBV9 CASSVESRGGLNEQFF TGTGCCAGCAGCGTAGAATCACGGGGGGGGCTGAATGAGCAGTTCTTC
TRBD1 TRBJ2-7 . TRBV5-1 CASSLVVGQGANEQYF TGCGCCAGCAGCTTGGTGGTTGGGCAGGGGGCTAACGAGCAGTACTTC
. TRBJ2-7 . TRBV7-2 CASSPTGWSSYEQYF TGTGCCAGCAGTCCAACAGGGTGGAGCTCCTACGAGCAGTACTTC
TRBD2 TRBJ2-2 few TRBV7-2 CASSFTSGGAAGELFF TGTGCCAGCAGCTTCACTAGCGGGGGGGCCGCCGGGGAGCTGTTTTTT
TRBD2 TRBJ2-5 few TRBV25-1 CASSESPWTSGGAETQYF TGTGCCAGCAGTGAATCACCTTGGACTAGCGGGGGGGCCGAGACCCAGTACTTC
TRBD1 TRBJ2-7 . TRBV4-1 CASSQGQGTIYEQYF TGCGCCAGCAGCCAAGGACAGGGAACGATATACGAGCAGTACTTC